The 2 T cell receptor beta chains in this list originate from one sample, sequenced in a study of T cells in Graves' hyperthyroidism and ophthalmopathy. Amplification yielded TCR beta CDR3 regions, with RNA transcripts as the source. During a first-round RT-PCR of the TCR CDR3, the HTBI primer set was used. TCRdb re-analysed the multiplex PCR reads in MiXCR, keeping a single row per CDR3 protein. The table has 400,000 to 500,000 distinct CDR3 sequences, approximately 15% seen once. Material: blood. The receptors come from a woman under 30 with Graves' hyperthyroidism.

This clonotype was counted between two and nine times. The V gene is TRBV6-6, the J gene TRBJ2-3; tentatively, D is TRBD2 (6 bases). The CDR3 extends over 15 amino acids. CDR1 MNHNY and CDR2 SVGAGI come from the germline V gene (reference sequence). Trimming stripped 0 bases from V and 5 bases from J, with 12 bases between. This CDR3 is CASSYSRRGKDTQYF. CDR3 DNA: TGTGCCAGCAGTTACTCGAGGAGGGGAAAAGATACGCAGTATTTT.

The chain is built from TRBV20-1 and TRBJ1-2; no reliable D call. The CDR3 sequence is 12 residues long. Germline V lookup: CDR1 DFQATT, CDR2 SNEGSKA (reference sequence). V was clipped by 3 bases and J by 5 bases, with 10 bases between them. The CDR3 bases are TGCAGTGCTAGGGTGGGAGATTATGGCTACACCTTC. It codes for CSARVGDYGYTF.